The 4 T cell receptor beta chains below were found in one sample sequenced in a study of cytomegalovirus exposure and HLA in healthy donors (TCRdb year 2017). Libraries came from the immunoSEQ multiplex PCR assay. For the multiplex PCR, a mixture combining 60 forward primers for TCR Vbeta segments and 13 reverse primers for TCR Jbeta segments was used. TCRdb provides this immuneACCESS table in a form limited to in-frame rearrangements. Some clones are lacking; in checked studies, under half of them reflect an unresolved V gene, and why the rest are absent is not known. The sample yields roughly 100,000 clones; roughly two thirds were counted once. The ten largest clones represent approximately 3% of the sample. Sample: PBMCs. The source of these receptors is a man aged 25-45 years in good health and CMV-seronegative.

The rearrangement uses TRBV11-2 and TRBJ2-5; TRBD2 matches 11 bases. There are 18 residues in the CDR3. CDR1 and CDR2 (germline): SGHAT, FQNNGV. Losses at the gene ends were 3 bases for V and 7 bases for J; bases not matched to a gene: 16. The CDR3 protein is CASSLTDSGRALGMTQYF. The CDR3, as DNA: TGTGCCAGCAGCTTGACGGATAGCGGGAGGGCCTTAGGGATGACCCAGTACTTC.

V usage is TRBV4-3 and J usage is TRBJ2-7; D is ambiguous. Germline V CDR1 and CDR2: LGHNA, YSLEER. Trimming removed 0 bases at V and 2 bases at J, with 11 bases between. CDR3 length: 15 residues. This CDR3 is CASSQDRYGAYEQYF. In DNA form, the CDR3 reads TGCGCCAGCAGCCAAGATCGGTACGGTGCCTACGAGCAGTACTTC.

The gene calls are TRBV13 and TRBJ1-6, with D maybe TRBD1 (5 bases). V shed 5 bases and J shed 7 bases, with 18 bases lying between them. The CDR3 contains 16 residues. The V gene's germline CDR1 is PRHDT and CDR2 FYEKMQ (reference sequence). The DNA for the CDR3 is TGTGCCAGCAGCCTGGGCGGCAGGGTGGGGAATTCACCCCTCCACTTT. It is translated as CASSLGGRVGNSPLHF.

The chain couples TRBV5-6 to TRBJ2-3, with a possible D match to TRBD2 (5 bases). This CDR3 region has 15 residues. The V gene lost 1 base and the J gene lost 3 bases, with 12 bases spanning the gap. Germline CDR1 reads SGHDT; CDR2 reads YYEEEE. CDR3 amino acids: CASSLPGLATDTQYF. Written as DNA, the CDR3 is TGTGCCAGCAGCTTGCCCGGACTGGCTACAGATACGCAGTATTTT.